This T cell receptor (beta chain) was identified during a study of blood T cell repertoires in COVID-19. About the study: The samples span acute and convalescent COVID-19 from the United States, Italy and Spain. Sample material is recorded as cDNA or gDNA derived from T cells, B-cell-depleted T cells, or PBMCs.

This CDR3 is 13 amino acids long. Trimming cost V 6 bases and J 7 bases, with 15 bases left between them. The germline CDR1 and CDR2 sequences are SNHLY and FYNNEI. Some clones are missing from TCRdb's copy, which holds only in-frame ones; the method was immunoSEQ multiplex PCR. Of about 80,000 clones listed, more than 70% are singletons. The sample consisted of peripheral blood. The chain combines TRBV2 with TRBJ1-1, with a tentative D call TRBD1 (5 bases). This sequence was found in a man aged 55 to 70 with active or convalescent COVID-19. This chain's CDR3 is CASRGQGAGEAFF. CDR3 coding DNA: TGTGCCAGCAGGGGGCAAGGGGCTGGTGAAGCTTTCTTT.